This is a list of T cell receptor beta chains from one sample in a study of graft-versus-host responses after intestinal transplantation. Their antigen targets remain unknown. Only in-frame clones appear in the TCRdb table, and some are missing; sequencing was by immunoSEQ multiplex PCR. The sample holds tens of thousands of clones; about 90% are singletons and the top ten take around 2.6%. Here the sequenced sample was unstimulated CD8+ T cells sorted from spleen or lymph node cells, taken before intestinal transplant. These receptor sequences come from a human donor who received an intestinal transplant. Both conserved end residues are part of each CDR3. Fields, in order: D gene, V gene, J gene, clone size, CDR3 protein, CDR3 DNA. The D gene is left open where the match is weak. The size field is filled for only some rows; it gives once, few, many or a size class.

TRBD1	TRBV19	TRBJ2-7	-	CASSPAPTGAYEQYF	TGTGCCAGCTCCCCTGCCCCGACAGGGGCCTACGAGCAGTACTTC
-	TRBV28	TRBJ1-6	few	CASSLVLGAPLHF	TGTGCCAGCAGTTTAGTGTTAGGGGCACCCCTCCACTTT
-	TRBV15	TRBJ1-3	-	CATSRGVLGWEGSGNTIYF	TGTGCCACCAGCAGAGGAGTCTTGGGCTGGGAGGGGTCTGGAAACACCATATATTTT
-	TRBV27	TRBJ2-1	-	CASSTRVLDNEQFF	TGTGCCAGCAGTACCCGCGTGCTTGACAATGAGCAGTTCTTC
TRBD2	TRBV27	TRBJ2-1	-	CASSFALAGNEQFF	TGTGCCAGCAGTTTTGCGCTAGCGGGGAATGAGCAGTTCTTC
TRBD2	TRBV14	TRBJ2-1	-	CASSQDQFGTSGDNEQFF	TGTGCCAGCAGCCAAGATCAATTTGGGACTAGCGGTGACAATGAGCAGTTCTTC
-	TRBV28	TRBJ1-5	-	CASSFPGLESNQPQHF	TGTGCCAGCAGTTTCCCGGGACTGGAAAGCAATCAGCCCCAGCATTTT
-	TRBV4-1	TRBJ1-2	few	CASSQVTSSYGYTF	TGCGCCAGCAGCCAAGTTACCTCCAGCTATGGCTACACCTTC
TRBD2	TRBV5-1	TRBJ2-7	-	CASSLLRGTYEQYF	TGCGCCAGCAGCTTGTTGCGGGGGACCTACGAGCAGTACTTC
TRBD1	TRBV7-9	TRBJ1-2	-	CASSPPGRLTGGNYGYTF	TGTGCCAGCAGCCCCCCGGGTCGATTAACAGGGGGAAACTATGGCTACACCTTC
TRBD1	TRBV29-1	TRBJ2-7	-	CSVADRASYEQYF	TGCAGCGTCGCGGACAGGGCCTCCTACGAGCAGTACTTC
-	TRBV27	TRBJ2-6	-	CASSLGRAGANVLTF	TGTGCCAGCAGTTTGGGCAGGGCTGGGGCCAACGTCCTGACTTTC
-	TRBV5-1	TRBJ2-7	-	CASSSAGYEQYF	TGCGCCAGCAGCTCCGCGGGGTACGAGCAGTACTTC
TRBD2	TRBV7-3	TRBJ2-2	-	CASSPHLTSGVYTGELFF	TGTGCCAGCAGCCCGCACCTTACTAGCGGGGTTTACACCGGGGAGCTGTTTTTT
TRBD1	TRBV5-1	TRBJ2-2	-	CASMLTGGPEDTGELFF	TGCGCCAGCATGCTGACAGGGGGCCCGGAGGACACCGGGGAGCTGTTTTTT
-	TRBV4-2	TRBJ2-1	few	CASSQAATLLFNEQFF	TGTGCCAGCAGCCAAGCCGCTACTCTCCTTTTCAATGAGCAGTTCTTC
TRBD1	TRBV28	TRBJ1-5	-	CASAPTGISNQPQHF	TGTGCCAGCGCCCCGACAGGGATTAGCAATCAGCCCCAGCATTTT
TRBD1	TRBV6-1	TRBJ2-6	few	CASSGQGATGANVLTF	TGTGCCAGCAGTGGACAGGGGGCAACTGGGGCCAACGTCCTGACTTTC
-	TRBV10-3	TRBJ2-7	-	CAATGSSYEQYF	TGTGCCGCTACAGGGAGCTCCTACGAGCAGTACTTC
TRBD1	TRBV28	TRBJ2-2	-	CASSLGDREVPGELFF	TGTGCCAGCAGTTTGGGGGACAGGGAAGTTCCCGGGGAGCTGTTTTTT
TRBD1	TRBV4-1	TRBJ1-6	-	CASSQVPDRESSPLHF	TGCGCCAGCAGCCAAGTCCCTGACAGGGAAAGTTCACCCCTCCACTTT
TRBD1	TRBV29-1	TRBJ1-2	-	CSVPGQGNLGYTF	TGCAGCGTTCCCGGACAGGGGAACCTTGGCTACACCTTC
-	TRBV7-9	TRBJ2-7	-	CASSSAVRWEQYF	TGTGCCAGCAGCTCCGCGGTCCGCTGGGAGCAGTACTTC
TRBD2	TRBV29-1	TRBJ2-1	-	CSDAGTRGHEQFF	TGCAGCGACGCCGGGACTAGGGGCCATGAGCAGTTCTTC
-	TRBV28	TRBJ1-5	-	CASSPDIFQPQHF	TGTGCCAGCAGCCCCGACATATTCCAGCCCCAGCATTTT
-	TRBV6-5	TRBJ2-7	-	CASSYRGRIYEQYF	TGTGCCAGCAGTTACCGAGGCAGAATCTACGAGCAGTACTTC
TRBD2	TRBV30	TRBJ2-5	-	CAWSPPGTSGRLYQETQYF	TGTGCCTGGAGTCCGCCCGGGACTAGCGGGAGGCTGTACCAAGAGACCCAGTACTTC
-	TRBV9	TRBJ2-7	-	CASSATGTSVEQYF	TGTGCCAGCAGCGCAACCGGGACTTCCGTCGAGCAGTACTTC
TRBD2	TRBV4-1	TRBJ2-3	-	CASSRLWERGGTDTQYF	TGCGCCAGCAGCCGGTTATGGGAGCGGGGGGGCACAGATACGCAGTATTTT
-	TRBV2	TRBJ2-1	-	CASYRTFFLVGEGAGNEQFF	TGTGCCAGCTACCGAACCTTCTTTTTGGTGGGTGAGGGGGCGGGGAATGAGCAGTTCTTC
TRBD1	TRBV19	TRBJ1-2	once	CASSILATGDGRGYTF	TGTGCCAGTAGTATCCTTGCGACAGGGGACGGGCGCGGCTACACCTTC
TRBD2	TRBV6-1	TRBJ2-1	-	CASTTERGAYNEQFF	TGTGCCAGCACCACAGAGCGGGGGGCCTACAATGAGCAGTTCTTC
TRBD1	TRBV28	TRBJ2-1	-	CASSLRDRALNEQFF	TGTGCCAGCAGCCTCCGGGACAGGGCCCTCAATGAGCAGTTCTTC
-	TRBV28	TRBJ1-1	-	CASSLIRGDQNTEAFF	TGTGCCAGCAGTTTAATTCGCGGGGATCAGAACACTGAAGCTTTCTTT
TRBD1	TRBV5-4	TRBJ1-4	once	CASSDDREANEKLFF	TGTGCCAGCAGCGACGACAGGGAGGCTAATGAAAAACTGTTTTTT
TRBD2	TRBV28	TRBJ2-6	-	CASSTIAGGLYSGANVLTF	TGTGCCAGCAGTACGATAGCGGGAGGCCTCTACTCTGGGGCCAACGTCCTGACTTTC
-	TRBV7-9	TRBJ1-2	-	CASSLGAGYGYTF	TGTGCCAGCAGCTTAGGCGCAGGGTATGGCTACACCTTC
TRBD1	TRBV5-1	TRBJ2-3	-	CASSARSGQGTDTQYF	TGCGCCAGCAGCGCCCGCTCGGGACAGGGGACAGATACGCAGTATTTT
TRBD2	TRBV27	TRBJ2-7	-	CASKSSGSYEQYF	TGTGCCAGCAAGTCTAGCGGCTCCTACGAGCAGTACTTC
-	TRBV2	TRBJ2-7	-	CASSGGGLVGNEQYF	TGTGCCAGCAGTGGGGGGGGGCTCGTAGGGAACGAGCAGTACTTC